This T cell receptor beta chain was found in a study of regulatory T cells in long-lasting Graves disease. Investigators prepared the TCR beta libraries by applying iRepertoire HTBI primers and Arm-PCR of CDR3 regions. Each CDR3 protein is one row after TCRdb ran MiXCR on the multiplex PCR reads. The top ten hold 20% to 25% of the sample, which has approximately 390,000 distinct CDR3 sequences, under 20% seen once. Time point: newly diagnosed GD, antithyroid drugs for less than 3 months. RNA isolated from PBMCs was used to make the TCR library. The CDR3 is 11 amino acids. V was clipped by 6 bases and J by 10 bases, with 10 bases between them. Germline V gene data show CDR1 as MNHNS and CDR2 as SASEGT. This clonotype showed up just a few times. These data were also reused for a study on T cells in Graves' hyperthyroidism and ophthalmopathy. As that study records: First-round RT-PCR with HTBI primers amplified the TCR CDR3 region.

This chain links TRBV6-1 with TRBJ2-1; D is undetermined. The clonotype originates from a woman younger than 30 with Graves disease. The starting material was peripheral blood mononuclear cells (PBMCs), obtained at new diagnosis, from a patient treated with antithyroid drugs. CDR3 bases: TGTGCCAGCAGCCGTAGCTGGGAGCAGTTCTTC. Residues: CASSRSWEQFF.